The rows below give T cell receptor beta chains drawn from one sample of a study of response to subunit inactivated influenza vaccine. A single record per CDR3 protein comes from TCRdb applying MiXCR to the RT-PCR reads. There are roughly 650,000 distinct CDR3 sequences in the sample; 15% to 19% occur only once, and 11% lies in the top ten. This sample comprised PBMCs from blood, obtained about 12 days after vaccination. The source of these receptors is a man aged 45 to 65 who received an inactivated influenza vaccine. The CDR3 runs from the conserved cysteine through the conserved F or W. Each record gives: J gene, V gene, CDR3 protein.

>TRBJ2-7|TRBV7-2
CASSYSGGARGEQYF
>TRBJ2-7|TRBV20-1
CSASGQANSYEQYF
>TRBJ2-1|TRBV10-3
CAISGAGAWRVEQFF
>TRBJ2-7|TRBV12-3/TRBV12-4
CASSGDRSYEQYF
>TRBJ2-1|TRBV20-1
CSAKSLETYNEQFF
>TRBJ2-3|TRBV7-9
CASILGGKSTDTQYF
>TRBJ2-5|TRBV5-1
CASSLTLAGFQETQYF
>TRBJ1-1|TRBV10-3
CAISVGGTNTEAFF
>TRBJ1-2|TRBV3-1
CASSQDPGHAGYTF
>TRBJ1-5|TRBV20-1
CSARTAGGQPQHF
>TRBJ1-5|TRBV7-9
CASSSLVEDQPQHF
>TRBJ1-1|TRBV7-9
CASSLLLDTEAFF
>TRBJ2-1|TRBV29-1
CSGRESYDNEQFF
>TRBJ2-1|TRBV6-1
CASSGGRLGEQFF
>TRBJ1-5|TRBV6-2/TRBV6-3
CASSYTLRPQHF
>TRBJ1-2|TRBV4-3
CASSQGPPGQGGYTF
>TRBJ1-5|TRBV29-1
CSVSQETNQPQHF
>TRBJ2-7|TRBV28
CASSLALPVQYF
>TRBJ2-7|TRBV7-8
CASSITSGSVGEQYF
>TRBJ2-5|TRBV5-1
CASSLATRGFSETQYF
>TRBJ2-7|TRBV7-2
CASSSGAQSYEQYF
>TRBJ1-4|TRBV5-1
CASSSSQPGNEKLFF
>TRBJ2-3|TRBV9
CASSNLAVNTDTQYF
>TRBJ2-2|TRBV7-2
CASSGSGGGSTGELFF
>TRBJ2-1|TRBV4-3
CASSQDRDRLLFF
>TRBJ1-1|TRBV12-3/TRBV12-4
CASSYSAGEAFF
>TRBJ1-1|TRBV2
CASSAQPMNTEAFF
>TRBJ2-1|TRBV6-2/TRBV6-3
CASSQQGRSYNEQFF
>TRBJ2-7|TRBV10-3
CAISEYSGTGIEQYF
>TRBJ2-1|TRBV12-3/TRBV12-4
CASSLAPWVVGEYNEQFF
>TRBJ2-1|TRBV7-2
CASSLTEGAYNEQFF
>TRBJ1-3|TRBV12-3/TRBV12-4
CASSLAGFSGNTIYF
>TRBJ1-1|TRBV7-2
CASRQGQWNTEAFF
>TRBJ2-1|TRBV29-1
CSVDGGPGLGILNEQFF
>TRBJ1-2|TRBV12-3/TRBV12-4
CASSFRRARGYTF
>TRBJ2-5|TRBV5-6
CASSLQGHQETQYF
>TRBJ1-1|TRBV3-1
CASSPIGRAFTEAFF
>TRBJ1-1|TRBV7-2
CASSFGTGLTEAFF